This T cell receptor beta chain appears in the sequencing data of a study of cytomegalovirus exposure and HLA in healthy donors (dated by TCRdb to about 2017). Regarding the complete study: In an earlier analysis of roughly 500 of the donors, about 270 Gb of sequence data and 100 million or so unique TCR beta sequences from about 179 million T cells were reported. An early release that covered some 630 HLA-typed donors contained 250 to 350 gigabases of sequencing data and about 93 million unique TCR sequences. Of the 350 to 400 genotyped donors, approximately 82% fell in the genetic ancestry cluster associated with self-reported Caucasian donors. The aim of the study was to test whether cataloging public T cell receptors could identify signatures of past pathogen exposure. The T cell repertoires of around 670 subjects were profiled by immunosequencing and related to cytomegalovirus serostatus. In addition to the first cohort of 650 to 750 subjects, a separate validation cohort of 120 different subjects was used. To predict cytomegalovirus infection status, the study brought together high-throughput TCR immunosequencing, statistical association of individual TCRs with disease status, and machine learning. In a later analysis, previously published TCR beta repertoires from 550 to 700 donors were re-analyzed and high-resolution HLA genotyping was added so that TCR occurrence patterns could be studied. In the later analysis, no new phenotypic data were used to find candidate immune exposures; instead, reliance was placed on TCR beta sequences and their occurrence across donors. An earlier analysis of 587 of the donors used high-throughput TCR beta sequencing to judge whether each TCR beta V gene segment behaved as functional or pseudogenic. Alongside the repertoire data, information on donor age, sex, ethnicity and CMV serostatus was compiled. A later genetic analysis took genome-wide SNP genotypes for about three fifths of the roughly 670 donors and used that subset as a discovery cohort. Every discovery cohort repertoire had been produced on one sequencing platform. Both class I and class II loci were covered by HLA typing, at four-digit resolution. The number of donors typed differed by locus, with 629-630 for A, B, C, DRB1 and DQB1, over 500 for DQA1, about 610 for DPA1, and under 490 for DPB1. Roughly five DR-DQ haplotypes were treated as single units for association and clustering because of strong linkage in the cohort. Across some 400 genotyped donors of the cohort, an average of roughly 250,000 unique TCR beta nucleotide sequences per donor were sequenced, and roughly 18% of those sequences were non-productive.

Overall results and qualifications from the work: A later analysis found that TCR association rates varied across HLA loci, with DRB1 alleles showing the most associated TCRs and HLA-C alleles the fewest. In an earlier analysis of some 550 of the donors, most TCR beta V segments were observed in productive rearrangements about 87% or about 30% of the time, broadly matching IMGT annotations. A later analysis reported that several top co-occurrence clusters appeared linked to parvovirus B19, influenza, CMV and Epstein-Barr virus. HLA typing was unavailable for some donors at each locus, so association tests used only the typed subset. The authors suggested that the approach could potentially be generalized to other disease states and immunological phenotypes. The study listed 150 to 200 TCR beta chains as associated with cytomegalovirus. Because counts were too low, some 16 rarely observed V segments, including chromosome 9 orphons, were excluded from the earlier analysis of 587 of the donors. Linkage disequilibrium might explain the correlated functional status among segregating V segments, but an unknown experimental factor could not be ruled out. Most TCR sequences were observed very rarely across donors, whereas some public TCRs were present in many individuals. The sequencing pipeline was judged likely to have produced a cluster of highly shared sequence variants as a technical artifact. The cohort was sequenced for TCR beta chains only, and without alpha or paired-chain data the features that could be detected were limited. Strong co-occurrence of HLA alleles, especially DR and DQ, made assigning TCR associations to individual alleles difficult. Specific HLA alleles were associated with 15,000 to 20,000 TCR beta sequences at a false discovery rate of 0.05 in a later analysis. A later analysis found that most CMV-associated TCR beta chains appeared HLA-restricted, with HLA associations seemingly driven largely by CMV exposure. In a later genetic analysis, fewer N-insertions in productive TCRs were reported among donors in an Asian-associated ancestry cluster than the approximately 670-donor mean. Cytomegalovirus status was reported to be diagnosed by the classifier with high specificity and sensitivity in both the original and validation cohorts. A further reported finding was that TCR beta sequences accurately predicted the HLA-A and HLA-B alleles for most subjects in the first cohort. Three of the identified cytomegalovirus-associated TCR beta chains were confirmed in vitro to be specific for cytomegalovirus antigens. The only immune exposure information available for the cohort was CMV serostatus. In a later analysis, HLA-associated TCR beta chains showed more clonal expansion and lower generation probabilities than non-associated chains that were equally common. A later genetic analysis associated a missense DCLRE1C variant with V-gene and J-gene trimming of TCR beta chains, and an independent cohort replicated the association. Sequencing depth was assumed to be roughly uniform across donors in the presence/absence analyses, though that assumption may not hold. Some IMGT-functional V segments, including TRBV6-2 and TRBV6-3, could not be distinguished by the 87-base-pair reads and were therefore excluded.

In total, roughly 710 healthy bone marrow donors made up the cohort. At the time of sampling, all cohort members were nominally healthy, though unrecorded immune exposures were likely present. The donor tested CMV seronegative, placing the donor among the 300 to 450 seronegative members of the cohort. Each donor provided a peripheral blood sample, and peripheral blood mononuclear cells were used for TCR beta sequencing. The Qiagen DNeasy Blood Extraction Kit was used to extract genomic DNA from the blood cell samples. The library relied on the immunoSEQ multiplex PCR assay. For the multiplex PCR, a mixture combining 60 forward primers for TCR Vbeta segments and 13 reverse primers for TCR Jbeta segments was used. A multiplex PCR assay on genomic DNA amplified the CDR3 region of rearranged TCR beta genes. The Illumina HiSeq System was used to sequence the amplified TCR beta libraries as 87-base-pair reads. Concerning the study's data processing: In a later analysis, approximately 74 million unique TCR beta chains were counted across the roughly 610 repertoires, and around 11 million of these chains were shared by at least two donors. Raw reads were error-corrected and collapsed into unique sequences by a nearest-neighbor algorithm in which closely related sequences were merged to remove PCR and sequencing errors. CDR3 sequences were aligned to IMGT reference sequences to assign V, D and J gene segments. For a sequence to be retained, a match of at least six nucleotides to both a V gene segment and a J gene segment was required. A rearrangement counted as productive if the CDR3 had no stop codons and remained in frame with V and J, and every other rearrangement counted as non-productive. Following IMGT convention, CDR3 was defined as the stretch from the second conserved V-encoded cysteine up to the conserved J-encoded phenylalanine. In an earlier analysis of more than 550 of the donors, sequences lacking an unambiguous match to a single V gene segment were excluded. In an earlier analysis of some 590 of the donors, a V segment was called functional when productive rearrangements were above 56.7%, and segregating when the standard deviation between donors exceeded 5%. To diagnose cytomegalovirus status from the catalog of TCR beta chain sequences, a statistical classification framework was built. V and J gene assignment, in a later analysis, came from comparing TCR nucleotide sequences with IMGT/GENE-DB human TR gene sequences. Using the TCRdist pipeline, a later analysis assigned CDR3 sequences along with most-parsimonious VDJ recombination scenarios. In a later analysis, each TCR beta chain was defined by its CDR3 amino acid sequence together with its V-gene family, and reads without a unique V-gene family were excluded. To address suspected cross-contamination and a sequencing artifact, a later analysis removed approximately 590 highly shared, low-generation-probability nucleotide sequences. For each public chain, a later analysis derived a clonal expansion index from normalized ranks of inferred template counts within each repertoire. In a later analysis, generation probabilities were computed with a VDJ recombination model fitted to out-of-frame rearrangements, and the resulting probabilities were checked against IGoR. In a later analysis, TCR-TCR, TCR-HLA and TCR-CMV co-occurrence was scored with hypergeometric tests, and a repertoire-size bias correction was applied to TCR pairs. A later analysis estimated false discovery rates by permuting HLA or CMV assignments 20 times. A later analysis grouped co-occurring TCRs with DBSCAN, adding TCRdist sequence similarity when clustering within HLA-allele-positive subsets. For co-occurrence clustering, repertoires with fewer than 30,000 or more than 120,000 public chains were excluded, along with about five repertoires with anomalous nucleotide sharing. TCRdb holds this immuneACCESS table with in-frame rearrangements only. Some clones are missing; in checked studies, unresolved V genes explain under half, and the rest has no known cause. V and J calls and clone size are those listed in that table; D and trimming were worked out from the DNA. This sample has under 200,000 clones in its table, and roughly 80% of those were observed once. The top ten hold about 4.9% of the sample.

This clone was counted a few times. There is no known antigen for this receptor. Within one base of it there is no much larger clone, and no base qualities were kept. The germline V gene specifies MNHNS as CDR1 and SASEGT as CDR2. V gives up 4 bases and J gives up 2 bases, and the segment between their germline ends measures 16 bases. From cysteine to phenylalanine, the CDR3 is 16 amino acids long. The only DNA kept is the CDR3, 48 bases in frame from the first base. The clonotype comes from a male donor in good health and CMV-seronegative. The chain is made from TRBV6-1 and TRBJ2-3, with the D gene call left open. The specimen sequenced was PBMCs. The CDR3 is CASSARTRPATDTQYF. The nucleotide sequence reads as follows: TGTGCCAGCAGTGCTCGTACCAGGCCAGCCACAGATACGCAGTATTTT.